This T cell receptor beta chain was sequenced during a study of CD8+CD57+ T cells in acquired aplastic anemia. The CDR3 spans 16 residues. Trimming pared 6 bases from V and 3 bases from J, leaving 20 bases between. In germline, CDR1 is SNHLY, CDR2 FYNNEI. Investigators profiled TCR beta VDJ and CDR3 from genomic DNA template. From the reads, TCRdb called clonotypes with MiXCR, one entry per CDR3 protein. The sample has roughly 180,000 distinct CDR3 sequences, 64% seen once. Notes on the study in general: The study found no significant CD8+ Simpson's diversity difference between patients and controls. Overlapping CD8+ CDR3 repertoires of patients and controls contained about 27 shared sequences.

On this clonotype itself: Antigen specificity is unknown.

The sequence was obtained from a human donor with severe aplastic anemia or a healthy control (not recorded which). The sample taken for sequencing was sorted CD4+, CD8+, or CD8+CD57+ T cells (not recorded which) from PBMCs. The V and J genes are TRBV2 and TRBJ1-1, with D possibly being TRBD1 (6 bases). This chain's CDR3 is CASSLASGAQDTEAFF. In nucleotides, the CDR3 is TGTGCCAGCAGCTTAGCGTCGGGGGCGCAGGACACTGAAGCTTTCTTT.